This T cell receptor beta chain comes out of a study of blood T cells in healthy people across ages. The CDR3 consists of 14 residues. With 6 bases clipped from V and 1 base from J, the junction kept 5 bases outside the gene matches. Germline assignment: CDR1 DFQATT and CDR2 SNEGSKA (reference sequence). With a J-beta primer mix and a sample-barcoded 5' primer, a second PCR ran about 7 to 11 cycles. TCRdb passed the 5' RACE reads through MiXCR, listing each CDR3 protein once. Of 1.5 million to 2 million distinct CDR3 sequences listed, 28% were seen once; the top ten hold 7% to 9%. The chain links TRBV20-1 to TRBJ2-3; 9 nucleotides match TRBD1. The sequencing sample was made of blood. The TCR comes from a woman in her twenties or thirties in good health. CDR3 loop: CSAYRGLGTDTQYF. CDR3 sequence (DNA): TGCAGTGCGTACAGGGGGCTCGGCACAGATACGCAGTATTTT.